A selection of T cell receptor beta chains follows, all from one sample in a study of cytomegalovirus exposure and HLA in healthy donors. Clones were sequenced by immunoSEQ multiplex PCR, and TCRdb holds only the in-frame ones, with some missing. This repertoire includes just over 150,000 clones. The source material was PBMCs. These receptors came from a man aged 30-40 years in good health and CMV-seronegative. Each CDR3 is given with its conserved first and last residue. The order of the fields is J gene, V gene, D gene, CDR3 protein, CDR3 DNA. A D gene is named only where the DNA matches it firmly.

J: TRBJ2-1; V: TRBV7-8; D: TRBD2; CDR3: CASSRGLAGDNEQFF; DNA: TGTGCCAGCAGCCGGGGACTAGCGGGAGACAATGAGCAGTTCTTC
J: TRBJ2-7; V: TRBV20-1; D: NA; CDR3: CSASRSYEQYF; DNA: TGCAGTGCCTCTAGGAGCTACGAGCAGTACTTC
J: TRBJ1-5; V: TRBV18; D: NA; CDR3: CASSPPSRNQPQHF; DNA: TGTGCCAGCTCACCACCGAGCCGCAATCAGCCCCAGCATTTT
J: TRBJ1-4; V: TRBV11-3; D: TRBD1; CDR3: CASSAGTGAATNEKLFF; DNA: TGTGCCAGCAGCGCCGGGACAGGGGCCGCAACTAATGAAAAACTGTTTTTT
J: TRBJ2-1; V: TRBV11-3; D: NA; CDR3: CASSQGLASYNEQFF; DNA: TGTGCCAGCAGCCAAGGACTTGCCTCCTACAATGAGCAGTTCTTC
J: TRBJ2-1; V: TRBV19; D: TRBD2; CDR3: CASSTSGRANEQFF; DNA: TGTGCCAGTAGTACTAGCGGGAGGGCCAATGAGCAGTTCTTC
J: TRBJ1-2; V: TRBV5-1; D: NA; CDR3: CASSLETPNYGYTF; DNA: TGCGCCAGCAGCTTGGAAACACCTAACTATGGCTACACCTTC
J: TRBJ2-7; V: TRBV28; D: TRBD1; CDR3: CASSLAGTDYEQYF; DNA: TGTGCCAGCAGTCTCGCTGGGACAGACTACGAGCAGTACTTC
J: TRBJ1-1; V: TRBV18; D: NA; CDR3: CASSQSAGMNTEAFF; DNA: TGTGCCAGCTCACAGTCGGCAGGGATGAACACTGAAGCTTTCTTT
J: TRBJ1-5; V: TRBV2; D: NA; CDR3: CASSEAQGVTAQHF; DNA: TGTGCCAGCAGTGAAGCACAGGGTGTTACGGCCCAGCATTTT
J: TRBJ1-1; V: TRBV10-2; D: NA; CDR3: CASSEYTVNTEAFF; DNA: TGCGCCAGCAGTGAGTACACCGTGAACACTGAAGCTTTCTTT
J: TRBJ2-7; V: TRBV27; D: TRBD1; CDR3: CASSPSGGDRSYEQYF; DNA: TGTGCCAGCAGTCCCTCCGGTGGGGACAGATCCTACGAGCAGTACTTC
J: TRBJ1-1; V: TRBV7-3; D: TRBD1; CDR3: CASSLTGTGDEAFF; DNA: TGTGCCAGCAGCTTAACCGGGACAGGGGATGAGGCTTTCTTT
J: TRBJ1-4; V: TRBV30; D: NA; CDR3: CAWTGPMNEKLFF; DNA: TGTGCCTGGACAGGGCCGATGAATGAAAAACTGTTTTTT
J: TRBJ2-1; V: TRBV27; D: TRBD2; CDR3: CASSRIAGVGSYNEQFF; DNA: TGTGCCAGCAGCAGAATAGCGGGAGTGGGGTCCTACAATGAGCAGTTCTTC
J: TRBJ2-1; V: TRBV5-1; D: TRBD2; CDR3: CASSPLAGDEQFF; DNA: TGCGCCAGCAGCCCACTAGCGGGAGATGAGCAGTTCTTC
J: TRBJ2-2; V: TRBV2; D: NA; CDR3: CASSSSSNTGELFF; DNA: TGTGCCAGCAGCTCTTCCTCGAACACCGGGGAGCTGTTTTTT
J: TRBJ2-1; V: TRBV7-9; D: NA; CDR3: CASSLFSRGVDEQFF; DNA: TGTGCCAGCAGCTTATTCAGTAGGGGTGTCGATGAGCAGTTCTTC
J: TRBJ2-2; V: TRBV6-4; D: NA; CDR3: CASSEGRDTGELFF; DNA: TGTGCCAGCAGTGAGGGCAGGGACACCGGGGAGCTGTTTTTT
J: TRBJ2-7; V: TRBV27; D: NA; CDR3: CASSLTGIEQYF; DNA: TGTGCCAGCAGTTTAACGGGTATCGAGCAGTACTTC
J: TRBJ2-7; V: TRBV5-5; D: NA; CDR3: CASSSPPGVSYEQYF; DNA: TGTGCCAGCAGCTCTCCCCCAGGCGTCTCCTACGAGCAGTACTTC
J: TRBJ2-4; V: TRBV10-1; D: TRBD1; CDR3: CASSDAGTANIQYF; DNA: TGCGCCAGCAGTGACGCCGGGACAGCAAACATTCAGTACTTC
J: TRBJ2-3; V: TRBV27; D: TRBD2; CDR3: CASRYSGRIDTQYF; DNA: TGTGCCAGCAGGTACAGCGGGAGAATTGATACGCAGTATTTT
J: TRBJ2-2; V: TRBV4-2; D: NA; CDR3: CASSQEGGGANTGELFF; DNA: TGTGCCAGCAGCCAAGAGGGAGGAGGGGCGAACACCGGGGAGCTGTTTTTT
J: TRBJ1-6; V: TRBV10-1; D: NA; CDR3: CASSEKQGNSPLHF; DNA: TGCGCCAGCAGTGAGAAACAGGGAAATTCACCCCTCCACTTT
J: TRBJ1-4; V: TRBV10-3; D: NA; CDR3: CAVGSANEKLFF; DNA: TGTGCCGTCGGGAGTGCTAATGAAAAACTGTTTTTT
J: TRBJ1-4; V: TRBV19; D: TRBD1; CDR3: CASSIDRGRTNEKLFF; DNA: TGTGCCAGTAGTATTGACAGGGGGCGAACTAATGAAAAACTGTTTTTT
J: TRBJ2-7; V: TRBV29-1; D: NA; CDR3: CSVEMFPGYEQYF; DNA: TGCAGCGTTGAAATGTTTCCCGGTTACGAGCAGTACTTC